Sequencing of this T cell receptor (beta chain) was carried out in a study of blood T cell repertoires in COVID-19. Study in general: Material from acute and convalescent COVID-19 was sourced from the United States, Italy and Spain.

Original processing methods: Amplified reference gene primers provided the basis for estimating nucleated cell counts. The table came from immunoSEQ multiplex PCR; TCRdb's copy has only in-frame clones and leaves some out. The V and J calls and clone size are taken from that table; D and trimming were inferred from the DNA. The sample includes 150,000 to 200,000 clones, around 86% of them seen just once. In germline, CDR1 is SQVTM, CDR2 ANQGSEA. V lost 6 bases and J lost 2; bases outside the gene matches: 2. The CDR3 totals 13 residues. This receptor was identified in a woman aged 80 or over in a cohort sampled during active or convalescent COVID-19. V is TRBV29-1 and J is TRBJ2-7, with 12 bases fitting TRBD2. Sequencing was performed on peripheral blood. The CDR3: CSVRTSGTYEQYV. The CDR3 DNA reads TGCAGCGTGAGGACTAGCGGGACCTACGAGCAGTACGTC.